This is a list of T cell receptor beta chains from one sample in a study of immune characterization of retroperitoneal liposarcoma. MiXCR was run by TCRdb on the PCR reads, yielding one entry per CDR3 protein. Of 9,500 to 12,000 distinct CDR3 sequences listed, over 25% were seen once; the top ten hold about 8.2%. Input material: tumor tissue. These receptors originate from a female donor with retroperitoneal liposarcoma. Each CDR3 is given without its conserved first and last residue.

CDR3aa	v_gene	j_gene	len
ASSWGSSYNEQF	TRBV27	TRBJ2-1	12
ASSREGDIGT	TRBV28	TRBJ1-2	10
ASSFQGIEKKLF	TRBV5-3	TRBJ1-4	12
ASSPGLAGGQETQY	TRBV11-2	TRBJ2-5	14
ASSYLPSGNEQF	TRBV6-6	TRBJ2-1	12
ASSPRTGVTDTQY	TRBV11-3	TRBJ2-3	13
ASSPNRGTGDSPLH	TRBV6-8	TRBJ1-6	14
ASSLVMTEAF	TRBV7-9	TRBJ1-1	10
ASSYGLGETQY	TRBV11-2	NA	11
ASSLSVASGSVETQF	TRBV7-6	TRBJ2-1	15
ASSSGTSGRLNEQF	TRBV7-2	TRBJ2-1	14
ASSWLGQQGETQY	TRBV7-3	TRBJ2-5	13
ASSPSAYSYEQY	TRBV6-1	TRBJ2-7	12
ASTDHPRGTQF	TRBV6-8	TRBJ2-1	11
ASSDPSTRNSYNEQF	TRBV6-1	TRBJ2-1	15
ASSYADEQY	TRBV6-1	TRBJ2-5	9
ASRDAFNEQF	TRBV6-1	TRBJ2-1	10
ASSYKGLYEQY	TRBV6-6	TRBJ2-7	11
ASSLGAGSSYEQY	TRBV7-3	TRBJ2-7	13